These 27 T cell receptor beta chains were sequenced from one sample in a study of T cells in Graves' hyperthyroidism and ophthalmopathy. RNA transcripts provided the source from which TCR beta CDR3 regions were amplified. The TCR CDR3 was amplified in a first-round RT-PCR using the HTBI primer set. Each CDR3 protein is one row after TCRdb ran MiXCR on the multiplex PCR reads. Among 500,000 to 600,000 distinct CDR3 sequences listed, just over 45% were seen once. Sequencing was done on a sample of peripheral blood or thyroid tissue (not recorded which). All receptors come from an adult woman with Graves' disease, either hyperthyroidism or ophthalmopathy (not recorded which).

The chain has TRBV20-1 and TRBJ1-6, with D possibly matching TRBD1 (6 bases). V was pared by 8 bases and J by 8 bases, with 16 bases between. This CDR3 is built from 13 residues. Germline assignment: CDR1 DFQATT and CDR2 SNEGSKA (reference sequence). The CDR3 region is CSSRTATYSPLHF. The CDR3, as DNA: TGCAGTTCGAGGACAGCAACATATTCACCCCTCCACTTT.

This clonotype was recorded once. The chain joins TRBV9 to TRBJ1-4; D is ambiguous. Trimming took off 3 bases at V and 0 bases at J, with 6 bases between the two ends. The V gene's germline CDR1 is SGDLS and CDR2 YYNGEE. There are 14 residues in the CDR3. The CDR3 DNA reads TGTGCCAGCAGCGGGGCAGCAACTAATGAAAAACTGTTTTTT. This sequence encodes CASSGAATNEKLFF. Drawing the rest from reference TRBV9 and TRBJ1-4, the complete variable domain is DSGVTQTPKHLITATGQRVTLRCSPRSGDLSVYWYQQSLDQGLQFLIQYYNGEERAKGNILERFSAQQFPDLHSELNLSSLELGDSALYFCASSGAATNEKLFFGSGTQLSVL.

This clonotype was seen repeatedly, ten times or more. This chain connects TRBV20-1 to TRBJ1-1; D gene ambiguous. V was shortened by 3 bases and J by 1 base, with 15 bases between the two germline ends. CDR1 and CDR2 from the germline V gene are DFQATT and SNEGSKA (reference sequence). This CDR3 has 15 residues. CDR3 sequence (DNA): TGCAGTGCTAGGGCCCCTGATACAGCGAACACTGAAGCTTTCTTT. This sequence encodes CSARAPDTANTEAFF.

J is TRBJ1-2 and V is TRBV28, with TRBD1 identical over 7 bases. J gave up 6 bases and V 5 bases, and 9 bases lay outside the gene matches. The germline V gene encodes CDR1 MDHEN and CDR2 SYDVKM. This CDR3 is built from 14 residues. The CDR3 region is CASSIRDRVHGYTF. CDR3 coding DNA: TGTGCCAGCAGTATAAGGGACAGAGTCCATGGCTACACCTTC.

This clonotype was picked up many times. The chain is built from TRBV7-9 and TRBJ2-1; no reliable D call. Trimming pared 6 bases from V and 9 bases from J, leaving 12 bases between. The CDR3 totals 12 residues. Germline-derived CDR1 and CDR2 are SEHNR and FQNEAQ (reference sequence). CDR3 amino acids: CASSFRIGEQFF. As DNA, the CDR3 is TGTGCCAGCAGTTTCAGGATAGGTGAGCAGTTCTTC.

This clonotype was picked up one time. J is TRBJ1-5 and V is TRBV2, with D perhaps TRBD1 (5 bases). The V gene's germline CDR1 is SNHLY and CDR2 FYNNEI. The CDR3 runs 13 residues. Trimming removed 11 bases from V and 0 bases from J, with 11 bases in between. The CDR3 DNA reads TGTGCCCGAGGGGCTAGTAGCAATCAGCCCCAGCATTTT. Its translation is CARGASSNQPQHF.

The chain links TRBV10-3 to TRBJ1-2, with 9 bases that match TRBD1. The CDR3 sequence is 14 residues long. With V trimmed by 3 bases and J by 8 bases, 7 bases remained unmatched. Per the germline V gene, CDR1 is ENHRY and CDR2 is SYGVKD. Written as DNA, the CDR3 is TGTGCCATCAGTGACCCGGACAGGGGTGACGGCTACACCTTC. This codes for CAISDPDRGDGYTF.

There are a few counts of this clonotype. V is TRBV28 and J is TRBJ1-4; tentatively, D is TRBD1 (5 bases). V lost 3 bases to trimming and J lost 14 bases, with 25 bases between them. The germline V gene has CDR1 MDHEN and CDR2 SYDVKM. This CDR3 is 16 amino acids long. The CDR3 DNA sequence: TGTGCCAGCAGTTTGGTTCGGGGACTGGGCGACAGAGGGCTGTTTTTT. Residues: CASSLVRGLGDRGLFF.

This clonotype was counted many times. The CDR3 loop reads CSARGSRGRTEAFF. In DNA, the CDR3 is TGCAGTGCTAGAGGGTCGCGGGGAAGGACTGAAGCTTTCTTT. The rearrangement joins TRBV20-1 to TRBJ1-1, with no clear D. Germline loops: CDR1 DFQATT, CDR2 SNEGSKA (reference sequence). This CDR3 has 14 amino acids. Between the trimmed V and J ends, which lost 1 base and 5 bases, there was a span of 14 bases.

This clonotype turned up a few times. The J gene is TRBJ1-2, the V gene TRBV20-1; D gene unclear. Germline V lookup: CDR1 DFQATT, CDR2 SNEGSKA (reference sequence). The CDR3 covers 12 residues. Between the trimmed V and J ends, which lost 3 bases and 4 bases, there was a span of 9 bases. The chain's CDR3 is CSASPNGYGYTF. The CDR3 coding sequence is TGCAGTGCTAGCCCCAACGGCTATGGCTACACCTTC.

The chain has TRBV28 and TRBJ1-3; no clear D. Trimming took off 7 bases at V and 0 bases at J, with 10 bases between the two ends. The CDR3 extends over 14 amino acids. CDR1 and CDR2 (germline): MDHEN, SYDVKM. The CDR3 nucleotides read TGTGCCAGCATCCGCCGGGGCTCTGGAAACACCATATATTTT. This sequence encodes CASIRRGSGNTIYF.

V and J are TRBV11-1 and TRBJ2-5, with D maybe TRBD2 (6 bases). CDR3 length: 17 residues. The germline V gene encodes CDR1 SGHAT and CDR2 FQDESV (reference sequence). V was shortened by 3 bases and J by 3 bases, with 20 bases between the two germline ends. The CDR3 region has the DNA TGTGCCAGCAGCTTGTGGGGGGTAGCCCGGGGGAAAGAGACCCAGTACTTC. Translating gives CASSLWGVARGKETQYF.

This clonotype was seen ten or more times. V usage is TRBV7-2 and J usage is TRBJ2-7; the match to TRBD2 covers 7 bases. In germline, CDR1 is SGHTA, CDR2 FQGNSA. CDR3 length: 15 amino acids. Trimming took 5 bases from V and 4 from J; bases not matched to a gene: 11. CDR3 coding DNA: TGTGCCAGCAGCGCCGCGGGACTACTCATATACGAGCAGTACTTC. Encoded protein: CASSAAGLLIYEQYF.

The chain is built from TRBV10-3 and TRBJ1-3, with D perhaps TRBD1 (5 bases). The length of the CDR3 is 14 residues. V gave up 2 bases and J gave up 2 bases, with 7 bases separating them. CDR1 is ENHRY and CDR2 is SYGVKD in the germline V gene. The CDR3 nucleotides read TGTGCCATCAGTGAGGAGGGGACTGGAAACACCATATATTTT. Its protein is CAISEEGTGNTIYF.

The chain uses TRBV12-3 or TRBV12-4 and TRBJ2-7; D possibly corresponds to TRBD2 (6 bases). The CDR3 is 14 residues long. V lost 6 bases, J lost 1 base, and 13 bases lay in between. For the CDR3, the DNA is TGTGCCAGCAGCACTATTCGGGAGTCCTACGAGCAGTACTTC. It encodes CASSTIRESYEQYF.

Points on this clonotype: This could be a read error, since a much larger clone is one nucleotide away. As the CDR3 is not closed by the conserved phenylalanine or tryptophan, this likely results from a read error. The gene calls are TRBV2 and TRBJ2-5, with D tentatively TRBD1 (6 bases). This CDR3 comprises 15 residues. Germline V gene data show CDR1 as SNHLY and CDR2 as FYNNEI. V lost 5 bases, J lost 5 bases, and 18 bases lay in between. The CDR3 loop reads CASSLGHRAGETQYL. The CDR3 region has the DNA TGTGCCAGCAGTTTGGGCCACAGGGCCGGGGAGACCCAGTACCTC.

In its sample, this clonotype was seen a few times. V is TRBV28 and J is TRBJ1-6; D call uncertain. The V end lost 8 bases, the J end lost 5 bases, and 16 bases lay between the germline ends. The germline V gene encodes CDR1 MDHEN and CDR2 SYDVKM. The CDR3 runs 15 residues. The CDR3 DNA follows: TGTGCCAGCCGGTATCTGTCCGAGAATAATTCACCCCTCCACTTT. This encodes CASRYLSENNSPLHF.

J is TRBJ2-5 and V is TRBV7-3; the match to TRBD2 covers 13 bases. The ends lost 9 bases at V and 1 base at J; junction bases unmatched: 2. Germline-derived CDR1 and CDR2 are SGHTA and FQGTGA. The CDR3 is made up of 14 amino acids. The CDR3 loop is CARGTSGTQETQYF. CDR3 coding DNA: TGTGCCAGGGGGACTAGCGGGACCCAAGAGACCCAGTACTTC.

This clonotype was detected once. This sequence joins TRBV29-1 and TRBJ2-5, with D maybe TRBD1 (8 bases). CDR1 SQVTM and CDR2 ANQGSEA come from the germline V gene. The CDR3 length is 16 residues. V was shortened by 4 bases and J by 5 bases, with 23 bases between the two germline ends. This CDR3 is CSVGPPTDREGETQYF. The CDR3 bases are TGCAGCGTTGGACCCCCCACGGACAGGGAGGGTGAGACCCAGTACTTC.

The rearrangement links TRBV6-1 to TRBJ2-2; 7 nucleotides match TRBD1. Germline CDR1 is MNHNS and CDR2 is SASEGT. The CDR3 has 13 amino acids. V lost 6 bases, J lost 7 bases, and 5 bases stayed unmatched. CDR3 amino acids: CASSGRGNGELFF. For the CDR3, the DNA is TGTGCCAGCAGCGGCAGGGGGAACGGGGAGCTGTTTTTT.

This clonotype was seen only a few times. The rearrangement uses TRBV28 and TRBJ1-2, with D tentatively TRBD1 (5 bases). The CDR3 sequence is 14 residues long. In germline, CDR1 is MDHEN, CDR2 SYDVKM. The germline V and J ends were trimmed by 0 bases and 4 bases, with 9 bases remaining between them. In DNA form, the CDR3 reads TGTGCCAGCAGTTTATGGGACATCCCCTATGGCTACACCTTC. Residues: CASSLWDIPYGYTF.

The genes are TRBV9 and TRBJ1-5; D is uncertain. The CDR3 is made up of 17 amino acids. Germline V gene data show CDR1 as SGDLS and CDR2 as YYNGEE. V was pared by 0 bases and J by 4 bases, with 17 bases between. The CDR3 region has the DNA TGTGCCAGCAGCGTAGCTGCCTTTGCGGGCCGGAATCAGCCCCAGCATTTT. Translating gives CASSVAAFAGRNQPQHF.

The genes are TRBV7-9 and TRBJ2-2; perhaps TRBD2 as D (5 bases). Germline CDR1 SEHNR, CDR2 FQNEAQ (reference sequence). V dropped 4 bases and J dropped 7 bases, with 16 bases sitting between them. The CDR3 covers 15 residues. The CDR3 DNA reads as TGTGCCAGCAGCTCCCCCGGGGTTCTCCGCGGGGAGCTGTTTTTT. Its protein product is CASSSPGVLRGELFF.

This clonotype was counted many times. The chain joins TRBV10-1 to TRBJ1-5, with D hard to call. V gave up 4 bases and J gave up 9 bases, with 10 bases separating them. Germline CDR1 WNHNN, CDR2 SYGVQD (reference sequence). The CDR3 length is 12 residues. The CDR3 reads CASSAGSGPQHF. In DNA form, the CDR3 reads TGCGCCAGCAGTGCAGGTTCTGGGCCCCAGCATTTT.

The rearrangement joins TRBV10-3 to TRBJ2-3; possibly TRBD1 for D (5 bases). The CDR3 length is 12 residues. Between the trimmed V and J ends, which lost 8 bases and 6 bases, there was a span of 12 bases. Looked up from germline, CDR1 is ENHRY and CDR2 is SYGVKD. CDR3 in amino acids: CAIGPGYDTQYF. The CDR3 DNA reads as TGTGCCATCGGGCCAGGGTACGATACGCAGTATTTT.

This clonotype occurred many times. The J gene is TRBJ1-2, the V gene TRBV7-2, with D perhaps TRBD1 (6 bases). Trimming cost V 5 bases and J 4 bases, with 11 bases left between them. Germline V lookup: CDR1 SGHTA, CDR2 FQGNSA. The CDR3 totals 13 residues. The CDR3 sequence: CASSRWGAYGYTF. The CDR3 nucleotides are TGTGCCAGCAGCCGATGGGGGGCCTATGGCTACACCTTC.

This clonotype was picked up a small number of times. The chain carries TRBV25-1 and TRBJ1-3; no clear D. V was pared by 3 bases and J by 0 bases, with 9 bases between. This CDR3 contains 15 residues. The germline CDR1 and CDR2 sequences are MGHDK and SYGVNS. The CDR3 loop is CASSDRTISGNTIYF. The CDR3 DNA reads TGTGCCAGCAGTGATCGGACGATCTCTGGAAACACCATATATTTT.